One T cell receptor (beta chain) is described in this entry. Trimming took 5 bases from V and 2 from J, leaving 13 bases between them. CDR3 length: 15 amino acids. The germline CDR1 and CDR2 sequences are SNHLY and FYNNEI. This specimen comes from a study of control samples from healthy donors and cancer patients. TCRdb keeps only in-frame clones here, not all; method: immunoSEQ multiplex PCR. The top ten clones hold about 17% of a sample with just over 6,500 clones, 76% of them seen once. Sequenced material: formalin-fixed, paraffin-embedded tissue. The rearrangement joins TRBV2 to TRBJ1-3; no clear D. The clonotype comes from a male donor with melanoma. CDR3 in DNA: TGTGCCAGCAGTCAGGAGGCCCGAGCTGGAAACACCATATATTTT. Amino acid sequence: CASSQEARAGNTIYF.